This TCR beta chain comes out of a study of monozygotic twins with inflammatory bowel disease. Blood samples measuring 2.5 ml were taken per donor. This CDR3 has 13 amino acids. CDR1 is LGHNA, CDR2 YSLEER, per germline. Each UMI harboured a 6-nucleotide sample barcode and was appended via template switching. TCRdb re-analyzed the 5' RACE reads; it lists each CDR3 protein once, without DNA. The ten most abundant clones cover roughly 2.5% of a sample with approximately 400,000 distinct CDR3 sequences. The rearrangement links TRBV4-3 to TRBJ2-2; TCRdb's D gene call, TRBD1, goes unchecked for lack of DNA. The sequenced sample consisted of blood. The receptor's source is a human donor with ulcerative colitis or Crohn's disease, or a healthy co-twin of an affected twin (not recorded which). CDR3: CASSQDWGRELFF.